This is a list of T cell receptor beta chains from one sample in a study of T-cell reconstitution after alpha-beta-depleted transplantation in children. TCRdb re-analysed the PCR reads in MiXCR, keeping a single row per CDR3 protein. The top ten hold around 6.6% of the sample, which has 25,000 to 30,000 distinct CDR3 sequences, 6.3% seen once. The sample was PBMCs, mostly from graft donor cells, taken 180 days after TCRalphabeta/CD19-depleted stem cell transplant. The origin of the receptors is a male patient younger than 18 who had a stem cell transplant for acute myeloid leukemia, so the T cells may come from the graft donor. The CDR3 runs from the conserved cysteine through the conserved F or W. The order of the fields is V gene, CDR3 protein.

>TRBV28
CASTGGLREEQYF
>TRBV12-3/TRBV12-4
CASSAPRGPTNRGEAFF
>TRBV6-1
CASSEPGQSYEQYF
>TRBV7-2
CASRRLHSEVRAFF
>TRBV7-2
CASSLLGQGASTQYF
>TRBV7-6
CASSHGERYEQYF
>TRBV7-2
CASSLFLAGASGANVLTF
>TRBV7-6
CASSFGKETQYF
>TRBV7-9
CASSPLVGTDTQYF
>TRBV2
CASRVDRGYTGELFF
>TRBV7-2
CASSSDLSKYNEQFF
>TRBV7-9
CASTQGSGPYNEQFF
>TRBV3-1
CASRFGAGELFF
>TRBV18
CASSPGTGFSYEQYF
>TRBV28
CASSARTQGYYGYTF
>TRBV5-1
CASSGVLGDTEAFF
>TRBV4-3
CASSQEWLAGISDTQYF
>TRBV7-3
CASSLSVVGGSRNEQFF
>TRBV7-2
CASSLSGPSSYNEQFF
>TRBV6-5
CASSYGLAQETQYF
>TRBV7-9
CASSAGTVSDTQYF
>TRBV20-1
CSARPDSELQETQYF
>TRBV7-2
CASSLGQRLPMNTESFF
>TRBV6-5
CASSYSIPKRETQYF
>TRBV29-1
CSVGSGRAGGQFF
>TRBV14
CASSQALAGAQYF
>TRBV5-1
CASSFRDYADTQYF
>TRBV11-2
CASSAGGPYEQYF
>TRBV28
CATLGGESQPQHF
>TRBV20-1
CSAALRGTGLGGGEAFF
>TRBV5-8
CASSLSRRTAFF
>TRBV28
CASSQRTGPNQPQHF
>TRBV6-7
CASSYSFREEETQYF
>TRBV27
CASSPGTSGGYGYTF
>TRBV9
CASSVGQSEQFF
>TRBV2
CASSEAFLGGPLRATGPQHF
>TRBV28
CASSLGTSGSRNEQFF
>TRBV3-1
CASSQAGLRNTGELFF
>TRBV27
CASSSLGGGTSTDTQYF
>TRBV3-1
CASSQERQGRRTEAFF
>TRBV5-8
CASSLVGGQGNTEAFF
>TRBV20-1
CSPDGNNEQFF
>TRBV27
CASSLFPPETQYF
>TRBV5-2
CAMGLGPSGRAWETQYF
>TRBV4-2
CASSLSGGPRQETQYF
>TRBV5-1
CASFRDASYNEQFF
>TRBV7-2
CASSLGDSIYNSPLHF
>TRBV6-5
CASSYGATEAFF
>TRBV20-1
CSAARQGIQETQYF
>TRBV6-4
CASSEAGGNQPQHF
>TRBV6-2/TRBV6-3
CASSSRVDEQFF
>TRBV6-2/TRBV6-3
CASSQRPTGYNEQFF
>TRBV5-1
CASSPNRGQETQYF
>TRBV2
CASLKEITGELFF
>TRBV20-1
CSARDSRLAGAIPGTQYF
>TRBV28
CASSPSSLAGPREQYF